A single T cell receptor (beta chain) is shown here with its context. The antigen remains unidentified. TCR sequencing used cDNA made by reverse transcription of extracted RNA. Using immunoSEQ multiplex PCR, the repertoire was profiled, and TCRdb retains in-frame clones only, with some absent. The table has about 37,000 clones, under 65% seen once. The record originates from a study of CD8+ T cells in alopecia areata. Whole-study findings and limits: Among the cells sequenced in scalp samples are also the resident alphabeta T cells of normal skin. Higher clonality was seen in lesional scalp than in normal scalp, especially in alopecia totalis/universalis.

CD4+ cells belonging to about 5 patients, who were in the biomarker study, were further sorted into CD25+CD127- cells. PBMCs were stained for CD3, CD4 and CD8, and CD4+ and CD8+ T cells were sorted. The CDR3 has 13 residues. Losses at the gene ends were 7 bases for V and 6 bases for J; bases not matched to a gene: 5. Germline V gene sequence: CDR1 MNHEY, CDR2 SMNVEV (reference sequence). This chain links TRBV27 with TRBJ2-2; TRBD1 matches 7 bases. The TCR sequence derives from a human donor with alopecia areata. The sample comprised CD4+ Tregs sorted from blood. This chain's CDR3 is CASTRQGAGELFF. CDR3 sequence (DNA): TGTGCCAGCACCCGACAGGGCGCCGGGGAGCTGTTTTTT.